The present entry profiles one T cell receptor (beta chain) with its context. Its matching antigen is unknown. This CDR3 region has 14 residues. The ends were cut back, 1 base at V and 5 bases at J, with 11 bases in the middle. The germline V gene encodes CDR1 LNHNV and CDR2 YYDKDF (reference sequence). The data were taken from a study of cytomegalovirus exposure and HLA in healthy donors. Turning to the study itself: An analysis done earlier identified around 100 million unique TCR beta sequences from approximately 200 million T cells.

Study observations and caveats: When presence/absence was analysed, sequencing depth was taken to be roughly uniform across donors. TCR beta chains associated with HLA were, in a later analysis, more clonally expanded than equally common others.

13 Jbeta primers and 60 Vbeta primers were used for the PCR. TCRdb keeps only in-frame clones here, not all; method: immunoSEQ multiplex PCR. The sample yields about 300,000 clones, about nine tenths seen once. The sequence was collected from a man aged 35 to 55 in good health and CMV-seropositive. The rearrangement links TRBV15 to TRBJ1-1; D possibly corresponds to TRBD1 (5 bases). The source material was PBMCs. The CDR3 coding sequence is TGTGCCACCAGCAGAGGGGGCGTCGGAACTGAAGCTTTCTTT. Its translation is CATSRGGVGTEAFF.